This T cell receptor beta chain appears in the sequencing data of a study of vaccination and CD4 T cells after COVID-19 (dated by TCRdb to the early 2020s). Describing the broader study: The convalescent cohort included six males and four females, with two Hispanic individuals, seven Caucasians, two Asians and one multiracial person. Two doses of either the Pfizer-BioNTech BNT162b2 vaccine (n=8) or the Moderna mRNA-1273 vaccine (n=2) were administered to participants. Post-COVID blood samples from convalescent patients were collected a median of approximately 100 days after diagnosis, with a range of 35 to 161 days. Post-vaccine blood samples were collected a median of approximately eleven weeks after the second vaccine dose, ranging from about 12 to 250 days. Culture stimuli were overlapping spike peptide pools from SARS-CoV-2 and from the common cold coronaviruses HCoV-NL63, HCoV-OC43 and HCoV-229E. In control cultures, a CEFX viral epitope pool was used as positive control, an HIV-1 Nef peptide pool was used as negative control, or no peptide was added. In 10 COVID-19 convalescent patients and a few infection-naive healthy vaccine recipients, researchers compared the spike-specific CD4+ TCR repertoire from before mRNA vaccination with the repertoire from after. An earlier paper using these donors assessed, at the TCR clonotype level, memory CD4+ T cell crossreactivity between SARS-CoV-2 and common cold coronavirus spike proteins.

Library prep was done by PCR. DNA from cultured CD4+ T cells underwent TCR sequencing with the Oncomine TCR Beta short-read assay at the Johns Hopkins FTIC core. Genomic DNA was extracted from the cultured CD4+ T cells with the QIAamp micro DNA kit. Oncomine TCR Beta libraries from cultured CD4+ T cells were pooled with unique dual indexes and sequenced on an Illumina iSeq 100. For the original study's pipeline: Non-productive sequences were removed, and CDR3s not starting with C, not ending with F or W, or shorter than 7 amino acids were discarded. The MANAFEST web application was used to identify antigen-specific clonotypes by comparing peptide-stimulated wells against reference wells and other culture wells. For a clone to be called positive, the clone needed an FDR below 0.05, an odds ratio above 5, and a productive frequency above 0.1% in at least two of three replicate wells. Cross-reactive clonotypes were defined as significantly expanded in both SARS-CoV-2 spike wells and at least one common cold coronavirus spike condition. CDR3 homology was assessed with Levenshtein distances (stringdist) and unrooted phylogenetic trees (ape) in R version 3.6.1. TCRdb trimmed public reads at Q25 via fastp, called clones via MiXCR and kept in-frame beta chains. Here each entry gathers all rows of one CDR3 protein and keeps the most common genes and DNA. TCRdb's processing, not the authors', yielded these V and J calls. In all, the sample holds some 5,800 distinct CDR3 sequences, and 25% to 30% of those were seen once. The ten largest clones capture less than 20% of the sample.

Broad study findings and their caveats: Nearly all vaccine-specific clones in convalescent patients (304 of 307) were mono-reactive for SARS-CoV-2 spike rather than cross-reactive with common cold coronaviruses. The study included relatively few convalescent patients and did not analyze early timepoints after natural infection. Among convalescent patients, a median about 86% of the SARS-CoV-2-reactive clones seen after vaccination appeared only after vaccination, which suggests priming specific to the vaccine. An increase in the median number of SARS-CoV-2-reactive clonotypes from around 20 after infection to 38 after vaccination was observed, but the change was not found to be significant.

The sample's treatment or condition, from its label and the paper: roughly 10-day PBMC culture with coronavirus spike peptide pools or control peptides (ViraFEST assay). CD4+ T cells from unexposed donors were collected before the COVID-19 pandemic (2011-2018). To expand antigen-specific T cells with peptide pools and then pick out the expanded clonotypes through TCR sequencing, the study relied on the ViraFEST assay. PBMCs were cultured at a few million per well in IMDM supplemented with about 5.5% human AB serum and around 10 IU/ml IL-2, with about 10 ug/ml peptide pools added. Half of the culture medium was replaced with fresh IL-2-containing medium on days 3 and 7. After 10 to 11 days of culture, CD4+ T cells were isolated by negative selection with the EasySep CD4+ T cell isolation kit. As cell numbers permitted, CD4+ T cells from unexposed donors were tested for reactivity to SARS-CoV-2 S and N and to four common cold coronavirus spike pools. Ficoll-Paque Plus gradient centrifugation was used to isolate PBMCs from whole blood, and the isolated PBMCs were then either used fresh or cryopreserved at -140C. Triplicate wells were generally used for each culture condition. The leukapheresis product for the unexposed donors was obtained through commercial purchase.

From the cysteine up to the phenylalanine, the CDR3 has a length of 15 residues. The CDR3 DNA has 45 bases and is translated from base 1. In the germline V gene, CDR1 corresponds to SGHRS and CDR2 to YFSETQ. Trimming removed 4 bases from V and 5 bases from J; the gene matches leave 9 bases unexplained. Turning to this clonotype: Its binding antigen is unknown. The sample holds no much larger clone one base away, and base qualities are not on file.

The sequence was obtained from a human donor in good health. Sequencing was done on a sample of CD4+ T cells from blood, cultured in vitro. The rearrangement combines TRBV5-1 with TRBJ2-5; TRBD1 lines up with 9 middle nucleotides. CDR3 sequence: CASSQGTGRGETQYF. The nucleotide sequence reads TGCGCCAGCAGCCAGGGGACAGGGCGCGGGGAGACCCAGTACTTC.